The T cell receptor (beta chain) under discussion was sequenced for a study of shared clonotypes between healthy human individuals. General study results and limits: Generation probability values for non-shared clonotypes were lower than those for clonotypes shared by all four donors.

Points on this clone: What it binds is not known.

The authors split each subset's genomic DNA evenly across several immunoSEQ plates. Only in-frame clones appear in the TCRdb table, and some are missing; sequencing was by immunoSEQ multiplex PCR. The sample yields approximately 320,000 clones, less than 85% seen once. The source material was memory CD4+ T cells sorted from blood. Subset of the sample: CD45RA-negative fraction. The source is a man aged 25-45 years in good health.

This CDR3 is CASSHRGGTEAFF. The CDR3 nucleotides read TGTGCCAGCAGCCACAGGGGTGGCACTGAAGCTTTCTTT. This chain joins TRBV7-8 and TRBJ1-1, with 7 bases that match TRBD1. The CDR3 has 13 amino acids. Looked up from germline, CDR1 is SGHVS and CDR2 is FQNEAQ. The V gene end was trimmed by 5 bases and the J gene end by 4 bases; junction bases not matched to a gene: 4.